This TCR beta chain was identified during a study of blood T cell repertoires in COVID-19. The protocol was immunoSEQ multiplex PCR, while the TCRdb copy is restricted to in-frame clones and leaves out a portion. The table has about 80,000 clones, approximately 83% seen once. Germline CDR1 reads SGHTA; CDR2 reads FQGNSA. After removal of 9 bases from V and 6 bases from J, the junction contained 11 bases not matched to a gene. The CDR3 loop spans 15 amino acids. This clonotype originated in a human donor in a cohort sampled during active COVID-19. The gene calls are TRBV7-2 and TRBJ2-7, with 13 bases lining up with TRBD2. Sequenced material: peripheral blood. In nucleotides, the CDR3 is TGTGCCAGTGGACTAGCGGGGGCCCTCCTAGGCGAGCAGTACTTC. Its translation is CASGLAGALLGEQYF.